The 22 T cell receptor beta chains reported below all come from one sample, sequenced in a study of blood T cell repertoires in COVID-19. The method was immunoSEQ multiplex PCR; TCRdb's version includes in-frame clones alone and lacks a portion of them. This sample has about 220,000 clones, with under 90% found just once. The material sequenced was PBMCs or T cells enriched from blood (not recorded which). These receptors all come from a woman in her fifties or sixties who had recovered from COVID-19.

This clone was picked up one time. V and J are TRBV18 and TRBJ1-5; perhaps TRBD1 as D (5 bases). CDR1 and CDR2 (germline): KGHSH, LQKENI. Trimming took off 1 base at V and 0 bases at J, with 7 bases between the two ends. The CDR3 runs 15 residues. The CDR3: CASSPLGDSNQPQHF. The CDR3 DNA reads as TGTGCCAGCTCACCACTAGGGGATAGCAATCAGCCCCAGCATTTT.

The chain couples TRBV9 to TRBJ2-7; D unresolved. The CDR3 covers 12 residues. With 2 bases removed from V and 5 bases from J, the gap between germline ends came to 8 bases. CDR1 and CDR2 from the germline V gene are SGDLS and YYNGEE. The CDR3 DNA is TGTGCCAGCAGCGTTGAGATGAACGAGCAGTACTTC. Translation: CASSVEMNEQYF. The full variable domain, its missing parts supplied by reference TRBV9 and TRBJ2-7, is DSGVTQTPKHLITATGQRVTLRCSPRSGDLSVYWYQQSLDQGLQFLIQYYNGEERAKGNILERFSAQQFPDLHSELNLSSLELGDSALYFCASSVEMNEQYFGPGTRLTVT.

This clone was counted once. The chain employs TRBV2 and TRBJ1-5; TRBD1 matches at 9 bases. The CDR3 is 15 amino acids. The V segment lost 4 bases and the J segment 5 bases; nucleotides outside the gene matches: 6. The germline V gene encodes CDR1 SNHLY and CDR2 FYNNEI. CDR3 residues: CASSAVTGGHQPQHF. DNA for the CDR3: TGTGCCAGCAGTGCAGTAACAGGGGGCCATCAGCCCCAGCATTTT.

J is TRBJ2-1 and V is TRBV6-2 or TRBV6-3, with TRBD1 identical over 9 bases. V lost 6 bases, J lost 8 bases, and 17 bases stayed unmatched. The germline V gene encodes CDR1 MNHEY and CDR2 SVGEGT. The CDR3 is 17 residues long. Here the CDR3 reads CASSLNPGTGSGDEQFF. The CDR3 DNA sequence: TGTGCCAGCAGCCTCAACCCCGGGACAGGGAGTGGGGATGAGCAGTTCTTC.

The gene calls are TRBV4-2 and TRBJ1-5, with 11 bases lining up with TRBD1. V was clipped by 0 bases and J by 6 bases; unmatched bases: 10. This CDR3 has 18 residues. Germline-derived CDR1 and CDR2 are LGHNA and YNFKEQ. CDR3 residues: CASSQDGDRGLFRQPQHF. In DNA form, the CDR3 reads TGTGCCAGCAGCCAAGATGGGGACAGGGGGTTATTCCGTCAGCCCCAGCATTTT.

The V and J genes are TRBV6-7 and TRBJ1-5; weak D call: TRBD1 (6 bases). TRBV6-7 is an ORF for which the function is uncertain. The V and J ends lost 2 bases and 6 bases respectively, with 8 bases between them. The CDR3 length is 13 residues. The DNA of the CDR3 is TGTGCCAGCAGTTACCTACAGGGTCAGCCCCAGCATTTT. Translation gives CASSYLQGQPQHF.

In the case of this clone: One junction end does not reproduce the germline sequence, and a read error may be involved. V usage is TRBV7-9 and J usage is TRBJ1-2, with D uncertain. The CDR3 runs to 12 residues. Germline assignment: CDR1 SEHNR and CDR2 FQNEAQ (reference sequence). The CDR3 is CASNLANGGYTF. The CDR3 DNA sequence: TGTGCCAGCAACTTAGCAAACGGTGGCTACACCTTC.

This clone was seen a few times. The chain is built from TRBV4-3 and TRBJ2-7; TRBD1 is a possible D gene (5 bases). In germline, CDR1 is LGHNA, CDR2 YSLEER. Trimming cost V 2 bases and J 6 bases, with 17 bases left between them. This CDR3 comprises 15 residues. This chain's CDR3 is CASSQNYGAGSEQYF. CDR3 in DNA: TGCGCCAGCAGCCAAAACTATGGGGCAGGCTCCGAGCAGTACTTC.

This clone was seen ten or more times. The chain couples TRBV5-1 to TRBJ2-2, with 8 bases aligning to TRBD2. Germline V gene data show CDR1 as SGHRS and CDR2 as YFSETQ. V lost 0 bases, J lost 3 bases, and 7 bases stayed unmatched. CDR3 size: 17 residues. CDR3: CASSLVSGRAYTGELFF. CDR3 bases: TGCGCCAGCAGCTTGGTGTCCGGGAGGGCCTACACCGGGGAGCTGTTTTTT.

The V and J genes are TRBV11-2 and TRBJ1-1; no reliable D call. The germline V and J ends were trimmed by 5 bases and 1 base, with 8 bases remaining between them. In germline, CDR1 is SGHAT, CDR2 FQNNGV. The CDR3 consists of 13 residues. CDR3 nucleotide sequence: TGTGCCAGCAGCGAAACACCGAACACTGAAGCTTTCTTT. It specifies CASSETPNTEAFF.

This sequence joins TRBV27 and TRBJ2-2, with TRBD1 as a possible D gene (6 bases). V was trimmed by 6 bases and J by 3 bases, leaving 17 bases between them. The germline V gene encodes CDR1 MNHEY and CDR2 SMNVEV (reference sequence). The CDR3 consists of 16 residues. The DNA of the CDR3 is TGTGCCAGCAGAATCAGACGGACAGTTGACACCGGGGAGCTGTTTTTT. As protein: CASRIRRTVDTGELFF.

The chain couples TRBV6-5 to TRBJ2-3; D remains unclear. Trimming took 6 bases from V and 0 from J, leaving 4 bases between them. Germline V gene data show CDR1 as MNHEY and CDR2 as SVGAGI. This CDR3 spans 12 amino acids. The CDR3 loop is CASRGSTDTQYF. The CDR3 DNA follows: TGTGCCAGCAGGGGCAGCACAGATACGCAGTATTTT.

The chain links TRBV29-1 to TRBJ1-1; perhaps TRBD1 as D (5 bases). Germline V gives CDR1 SQVTM, CDR2 ANQGSEA. V shed 4 bases and J shed 0 bases, with 9 bases lying between them. The CDR3 runs to 13 residues. The CDR3 sequence: CSVVTGLNTEAFF. CDR3 nucleotide sequence: TGCAGCGTTGTTACAGGACTGAACACTGAAGCTTTCTTT.

This clone appeared a single time. The V and J genes are TRBV11-3 and TRBJ1-1, with D tentatively TRBD1 (5 bases). CDR1 and CDR2 (germline): SGHNT, YENEEA. The CDR3 extends over 14 amino acids. With 1 base removed from V and 5 bases from J, the gap between germline ends came to 11 bases. This CDR3 reads CASSLAGGETEAFF. CDR3 nucleotides: TGTGCCAGCAGCTTAGCGGGGGGTGAGACTGAAGCTTTCTTT.

The CDR3 loop is CASSMDIYDNEQFF. The CDR3 nucleotides read TGTGCCAGTAGTATGGACATTTACGACAATGAGCAGTTCTTC. The chain employs TRBV19 and TRBJ2-1, with a tentative D call TRBD1 (5 bases). The germline V gene has CDR1 LNHDA and CDR2 SQIVND (reference sequence). The germline V and J ends were trimmed by 3 bases and 5 bases, with 11 bases remaining between them. The CDR3 covers 14 residues.

This clone was seen more than once but under ten times. The V and J genes are TRBV9 and TRBJ1-4; D possibly corresponds to TRBD1 (5 bases). From germline, CDR1 is SGDLS and CDR2 YYNGEE. CDR3 length equals 15 residues. Trimming removed 0 bases from V and 8 bases from J, with 14 bases in between. The CDR3 coding sequence is TGTGCCAGCAGCGTAGCTTTACAGAAGGGGGAAAAACTGTTTTTT. This encodes CASSVALQKGEKLFF.

The chain has TRBV7-6 and TRBJ2-7; D gene ambiguous. V shed 4 bases and J shed 0 bases, with 13 bases lying between them. The CDR3 spans 15 residues. Germline lookup yields CDR1 SGHVS and CDR2 FNYEAQ. CDR3 in amino acids: CASSSQTRSSYEQYF. The CDR3 nucleotides are TGTGCCAGCAGCTCCCAGACTCGAAGCTCCTACGAGCAGTACTTC.

The chain recombines TRBV7-9 with TRBJ2-7; 11 nucleotides match TRBD1. This CDR3 has 14 residues. In germline, CDR1 is SEHNR, CDR2 FQNEAQ (reference sequence). J was trimmed by 6 bases and V by 4 bases; bases with no gene match: 5. As DNA, the CDR3 is TGTGCCAGCAGCTCCGCCGGGACAGGGGGCGAGCAGTACTTC. Protein: CASSSAGTGGEQYF.

This chain links TRBV7-9 with TRBJ1-1; 11 bases agree with TRBD1. Trimming at V came to 4 bases and at J to 4 bases, leaving 5 bases not matched to a gene. Germline V gene lookup returns CDR1 SEHNR and CDR2 FQNEAQ (reference sequence). There are 15 residues in the CDR3. The chain's CDR3 is CASSYSGTGGTEAFF. Here the CDR3 DNA reads TGTGCCAGCAGCTATTCCGGGACAGGGGGCACTGAAGCTTTCTTT.

V gene TRBV5-1 combines with J gene TRBJ1-3; D might be TRBD1 (5 bases). Trimming cost V 4 bases and J 4 bases, with 12 bases left between them. The germline CDR1 and CDR2 sequences are SGHRS and YFSETQ. This CDR3 has 14 residues. The CDR3 DNA reads as TGCGCCAGCAGCGGAGGGGTAGCCGGAAACACCATATATTTT. Translating gives CASSGGVAGNTIYF.

The J gene is TRBJ2-1, the V gene TRBV6-4; 9 bases match TRBD1. The trim removed 3 bases at V and 7 bases at J, leaving 10 bases unmatched. The germline CDR1 and CDR2 sequences are MRHNA and SNTAGT. The CDR3 is 16 residues long. CDR3 protein: CASSEVDRGRLNEQFF. CDR3 DNA sequence: TGTGCCAGCAGTGAGGTGGACAGGGGTAGACTTAATGAGCAGTTCTTC.

J is TRBJ2-7 and V is TRBV6-2 or TRBV6-3; 9 positions agree with TRBD2. Germline V gene sequence: CDR1 MNHEY, CDR2 SVGEGT. V lost 5 bases and J lost 2; bases outside the gene matches: 4. The CDR3 runs to 14 residues. The CDR3 loop reads CASSGLAGTYEQYF. The CDR3 nucleotides are TGTGCCAGCAGTGGTCTAGCGGGGACCTACGAGCAGTACTTC.